These T cell receptor beta chains were read from a single sample in a study of blood T cell repertoires in COVID-19. TCRdb's table, derived via immunoSEQ multiplex PCR, lists solely in-frame clones and lacks some. The sample holds about 220,000 clones, 85% to 90% seen once. Sequencing was performed on PBMCs or T cells enriched from blood (not recorded which). These receptor sequences come from a young woman in a cohort exposed to, infected with or recovered from COVID-19 (not recorded which). The CDR3 runs from the conserved cysteine through the conserved F or W. The order of the fields is D gene, clone size, V gene, J gene, CDR3 DNA, CDR3 protein. A D gene is named only where the DNA matches it firmly. A row's size may be missing; if present it is once, few, many or a size class.

d_gene: TRBD2
abundance: .
v_gene: TRBV6-6
j_gene: TRBJ2-1
CDR3nt: TGTGCCAGCAGTTACTCACTAGCGGGAGACAATGAGCAGTTCTTC
CDR3aa: CASSYSLAGDNEQFF

d_gene: .
abundance: once
v_gene: TRBV28
j_gene: TRBJ1-1
CDR3nt: TGTGCCAGCAACCCGGAGGGGCCCTACACTGAAGCTTTCTTT
CDR3aa: CASNPEGPYTEAFF

d_gene: .
abundance: once
v_gene: TRBV15
j_gene: TRBJ1-1
CDR3nt: TGTGCCACCAGCAGAGATAAGGGGCAAGGAGCTTTCTTT
CDR3aa: CATSRDKGQGAFF

d_gene: .
abundance: .
v_gene: TRBV4-1
j_gene: TRBJ2-7
CDR3nt: TGCGCCAGCAGCCAAGATGACTCCTACTACGAGCAGTACTTC
CDR3aa: CASSQDDSYYEQYF

d_gene: TRBD1
abundance: .
v_gene: TRBV27
j_gene: TRBJ2-7
CDR3nt: TGTGCCAGCAGTCATACAGGGGATATCTACGAGCAGTACTTC
CDR3aa: CASSHTGDIYEQYF

d_gene: .
abundance: few
v_gene: TRBV6-5
j_gene: TRBJ2-2
CDR3nt: TGTGCCACACAACAGGGAGTGGACACCGGGGAGCTGTTTTTT
CDR3aa: CATQQGVDTGELFF

d_gene: TRBD1
abundance: .
v_gene: TRBV29-1
j_gene: TRBJ1-2
CDR3nt: TGCAGCGTCGACCGACAGGGGAATAACTATGGCTACACCTTC
CDR3aa: CSVDRQGNNYGYTF

d_gene: TRBD1
abundance: .
v_gene: TRBV18
j_gene: TRBJ2-7
CDR3nt: TGTGCCAGCTCATCTTACAGGGGCTCCTACGAGCAGTACTTC
CDR3aa: CASSSYRGSYEQYF

d_gene: .
abundance: .
v_gene: TRBV19
j_gene: TRBJ1-2
CDR3nt: TGTGCCAGTAGTGCGCTAGACAGTTATGGCTACACCTTC
CDR3aa: CASSALDSYGYTF

d_gene: .
abundance: few
v_gene: TRBV7-6
j_gene: TRBJ1-5
CDR3nt: TGTGCCAGCAGTCCAGCAGGGAATCAGCCCCAGCATTTT
CDR3aa: CASSPAGNQPQHF

d_gene: TRBD1
abundance: once
v_gene: TRBV18
j_gene: TRBJ1-1
CDR3nt: TGTGCCAGCTCACCCTTCGGACAGGGGGACACTGAAGCTTTCTTT
CDR3aa: CASSPFGQGDTEAFF

d_gene: .
abundance: .
v_gene: TRBV5-1
j_gene: TRBJ2-1
CDR3nt: TGCGCCAGCAGCTTGTTCCAGCGGGCCTACAATGAGCAGTTCTTC
CDR3aa: CASSLFQRAYNEQFF

d_gene: .
abundance: .
v_gene: TRBV6-1
j_gene: TRBJ1-1
CDR3nt: TGTGCCAGCAGTGAAGCGTTAGAGTGGAACACTGAAGCTTTCTTT
CDR3aa: CASSEALEWNTEAFF

d_gene: .
abundance: .
v_gene: TRBV3-1/TRBV3-2
j_gene: TRBJ2-3
CDR3nt: TGTGCCAGCAGCCAAGACGCAGGCCCAGATACGCAGTATTTT
CDR3aa: CASSQDAGPDTQYF

d_gene: TRBD1
abundance: .
v_gene: TRBV9
j_gene: TRBJ2-3
CDR3nt: TGTGCCAGCAGCATTCGACAGGGCCTCACAGATACGCAGTATTTT
CDR3aa: CASSIRQGLTDTQYF

d_gene: TRBD1
abundance: .
v_gene: TRBV7-3
j_gene: TRBJ1-1
CDR3nt: TGTGCCAGCAGCCGGGACAGGAACACTGAAGCTTTCTTT
CDR3aa: CASSRDRNTEAFF

d_gene: TRBD1
abundance: few
v_gene: TRBV28
j_gene: TRBJ1-2
CDR3nt: TGTGCCAGCAGTTTAAGGGGACAGTATCGCGGCTACACCTTC
CDR3aa: CASSLRGQYRGYTF

d_gene: TRBD2
abundance: .
v_gene: TRBV24-1
j_gene: TRBJ2-3
CDR3nt: TGTGCCACCAGTGATTTAGCGAGCGGGAGAAATACAGATACGCAGTATTTT
CDR3aa: CATSDLASGRNTDTQYF

d_gene: .
abundance: .
v_gene: TRBV27
j_gene: TRBJ2-3
CDR3nt: TGTGCCAGCAGTCCCCGGTCGGTTCGGGGTACAGATACGCAGTATTTT
CDR3aa: CASSPRSVRGTDTQYF

d_gene: TRBD1
abundance: .
v_gene: TRBV28
j_gene: TRBJ2-7
CDR3nt: TGTGCCAGCAGCCCAAGGACAGGACACTCATACGAGCAGTACTTC
CDR3aa: CASSPRTGHSYEQYF

d_gene: .
abundance: .
v_gene: TRBV18
j_gene: TRBJ1-1
CDR3nt: TGTGCCAGCTCACTGGGGGCAGGGAACACTGAAGCTTTCTTT
CDR3aa: CASSLGAGNTEAFF

d_gene: TRBD1
abundance: .
v_gene: TRBV28
j_gene: TRBJ1-6
CDR3nt: TGTGCCAGCAGTACAGCGACAGGGAGTTCACCCCTCCACTTT
CDR3aa: CASSTATGSSPLHF

d_gene: TRBD1
abundance: once
v_gene: TRBV28
j_gene: TRBJ2-7
CDR3nt: TGTGCCAGCAGTTTATATACCTCAGGGGGCGAGTACGAGCAGTACTTC
CDR3aa: CASSLYTSGGEYEQYF

d_gene: .
abundance: .
v_gene: TRBV5-1
j_gene: TRBJ1-4
CDR3nt: TGCGCCAGCCGACGGGCAACTAATGAAAAACTGTTTTTT
CDR3aa: CASRRATNEKLFF

d_gene: .
abundance: once
v_gene: TRBV7-9
j_gene: TRBJ2-7
CDR3nt: TGTGCCAGCAGCTACTCGGGCGGGAACAGGGGCTACGAGCAGTACTTC
CDR3aa: CASSYSGGNRGYEQYF